The clone carrying this T cell receptor beta chain showed up just a few times. Antigen specificity is unknown. This sample is drawn from a study of early T cells in non-severe SARS-CoV-2 infection. Study overall: The input, bulk RNA from unsorted whole blood, was sequenced, and chains were unpaired. Whole-study results and caveats: There was a bias toward anti-spike CD8 responses in VDJdb matching, which missed private and CD4 specificities.

Individual cDNA molecules carried attached unique molecular identifiers. Each CDR3 protein is one row after TCRdb ran MiXCR on the 5' RACE reads. The table has about 22,000 distinct CDR3 sequences, 4% to 5.5% seen once. V was cut by 3 bases and J by 0 bases, with 7 bases left in between. Germline CDR1 reads LNHDA; CDR2 reads SQIVND (reference sequence). CDR3 size: 14 residues. This receptor was identified in an adult who was a healthcare worker with PCR-confirmed SARS-CoV-2 infection or an uninfected control (not recorded which). Source material: whole blood. The genes are TRBV19 and TRBJ2-3; D ambiguous. The CDR3 DNA is TGTGCCAGTAGTATTTCGCCCAGCACAGATACGCAGTATTTT. Residues: CASSISPSTDTQYF.